This record covers a single TCR beta chain. Its antigen remains unidentified. Libraries were prepared by immunoSEQ multiplex PCR; TCRdb keeps only in-frame clonotypes and omits some of them. The sample has roughly 160,000 clones, approximately 91% seen once. These data are taken from a study of T cell responses to AZD1222 COVID-19 vaccine. The CDR3 has 12 amino acids. V was cut by 8 bases and J by 5 bases, with 14 bases left in between. Germline V CDR1 and CDR2: SGDLS, YYNGEE. Study-wide findings and caveats: Across the whole spike, CD4 TCRs peaked at regions 160-218 and 743-854. Repertoires were obtained only post-peak T cell response. Donors were chiefly white British, with a greater number of females, and clonal diversity was perhaps underestimated. Unmutated variant regions reportedly attract nearly half of all spike-specific TCRs.

The clonotype was recovered from an adult in good health. The sample consisted of peripheral blood, taken on day 0 of AZD1222 vaccination. This chain links TRBV9 with TRBJ2-7; D not resolved. CDR3 DNA sequence: TGTGCCAGGGAGACGGCAACTGACGAGCAGTACTTC. Amino acid sequence: CARETATDEQYF.